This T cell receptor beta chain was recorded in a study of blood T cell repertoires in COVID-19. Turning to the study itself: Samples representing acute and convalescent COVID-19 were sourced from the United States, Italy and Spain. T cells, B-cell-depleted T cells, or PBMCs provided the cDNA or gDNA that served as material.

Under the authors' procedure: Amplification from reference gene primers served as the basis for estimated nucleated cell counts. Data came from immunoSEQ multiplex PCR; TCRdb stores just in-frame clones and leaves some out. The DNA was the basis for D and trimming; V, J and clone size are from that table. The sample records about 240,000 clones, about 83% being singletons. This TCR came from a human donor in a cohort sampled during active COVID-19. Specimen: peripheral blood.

CDR3 DNA sequence: TGTGCCAGCACGGAGCTAGCGGGAAACACCGGGGAGCTGTTTTTT. Translating gives CASTELAGNTGELFF. The V gene is TRBV9, the J gene TRBJ2-2, with 9 bases that match TRBD2. V shed 6 bases and J 2 bases; nucleotides not matched to a gene: 5. Germline V CDR1 and CDR2: SGDLS, YYNGEE. This CDR3 contains 15 residues.